This entry lists 19 T cell receptor beta chains sequenced from one sample in a study of low-dose radiotherapy and immunotherapy resistance in tumors. Gene-specific TRAV and TRBV primers were used for first-strand cDNA, covering alpha and beta chains. With a constant-region primer and a V-primer adapter, TCRs were subjected to roughly 20 PCR cycles of amplification. Using its own MiXCR run on the reads, TCRdb lists one record per CDR3 protein. The table lists approximately 90,000 distinct CDR3 sequences, roughly a sixth of them singletons. Described time point: before trial treatment. The material was PBMCs, obtained before treatment. The source is a male donor with prostate cancer.

This clonotype was seen at least ten times. The chain recombines TRBV10-3 with TRBJ2-7; D possibly corresponds to TRBD2 (5 bases). From germline, CDR1 is ENHRY and CDR2 SYGVKD. The V and J ends lost 4 bases and 4 bases respectively, with 14 bases between them. CDR3 length equals 14 residues. The CDR3 reads CAISGASSSYEQYF. The CDR3 coding sequence is TGTGCCATCAGTGGGGCGTCTAGCAGTTACGAGCAGTACTTC.

This clonotype was found many times. This sequence joins TRBV29-1 and TRBJ1-1, with D possibly TRBD1 on 5 matching bases. CDR1 and CDR2 from the germline V gene are SQVTM and ANQGSEA. The CDR3 totals 12 residues. Trimming removed 7 bases at V and 1 base at J, with 10 bases between. The CDR3 is CSGSRGNTEAFF. CDR3 in DNA: TGCAGCGGATCAAGGGGGAACACTGAAGCTTTCTTT.

This clonotype was detected many times. The V and J genes are TRBV20-1 and TRBJ2-7, with D unresolved. The CDR3 has 12 amino acids. Germline V CDR1 and CDR2: DFQATT, SNEGSKA (reference sequence). V was trimmed by 3 bases and J by 1 base, leaving 7 bases between them. The CDR3 is CSARWGSYEQYF. The DNA of the CDR3 is TGCAGTGCTAGGTGGGGTTCCTACGAGCAGTACTTC.

In the case of this clonotype: With only one base between it and a far larger clone, this is likely a read error. The chain has TRBV7-9 and TRBJ2-5; D call uncertain. CDR1 and CDR2 (germline): SEHNR, FQNEAQ (reference sequence). This CDR3 comprises 15 residues. Trimming shortened V by 0 bases and J by 2 bases, and 10 bases separated the two germline ends. The CDR3 DNA sequence: TGTGCCAGCAGCTTAGCTGTGGGAACACAAGAGACCCAGTACTTC. Its protein product is CASSLAVGTQETQYF.

This clonotype was recorded at least ten times. The J gene is TRBJ2-3, the V gene TRBV11-2; the D is unclear. Germline lookup yields CDR1 SGHAT and CDR2 FQNNGV. Trimming removed 3 bases at V and 4 bases at J, with 8 bases between. The CDR3 runs 13 residues. The CDR3 sequence: CASSFDGPDTQYF. For the CDR3, the DNA is TGTGCCAGCAGCTTTGATGGGCCAGATACGCAGTATTTT.

As concerns this clonotype: With a far larger clone one base away, a read error is the likely cause. The chain links TRBV12-3 or TRBV12-4 to TRBJ2-1, with TRBD2 identical over 10 bases. This CDR3 spans 15 amino acids. Germline trimming cut 5 bases from V and 13 bases from J; bases unmatched to any gene: 14. CDR3 residues: CASSPRTSGKNIQFF. In DNA form, the CDR3 reads TGTGCCAGCAGTCCCAGGACTAGCGGAAAAAACATTCAGTTCTTC.

This clonotype rates as medium-sized. The V call is TRBV7-3, the J call TRBJ2-1; 12 bases fit TRBD2. Germline values: CDR1 SGHTA, CDR2 FQGTGA. V gave up 6 bases and J gave up 8 bases; unmatched junction bases: 8. The CDR3 is 15 residues long. The CDR3 loop is CASRLTSGGLDEQFF. CDR3 DNA: TGTGCCAGCAGACTAACTAGCGGGGGGTTAGATGAGCAGTTCTTC.

In its sample, this clonotype was seen many times. The V call is TRBV10-3, the J call TRBJ2-6, with 7 bases lining up with TRBD1. The CDR3 sequence is 18 residues long. The germline V gene encodes CDR1 ENHRY and CDR2 SYGVKD. Trimming took 5 bases from V and 2 from J; bases not matched to a gene: 12. CDR3 sequence: CAISRPGQPFPGANVLTF. CDR3 in DNA: TGTGCCATCAGTCGACCGGGACAGCCCTTCCCTGGGGCCAACGTCCTGACTTTC.

This clonotype has at least ten counts. The genes are TRBV18 and TRBJ1-4; possibly TRBD1 for D (6 bases). The CDR3 is 15 amino acids. Deletions cut 6 bases from V and 5 bases from J, with 16 bases between. In germline, CDR1 is KGHSH, CDR2 LQKENI. CDR3 DNA: TGTGCCAGCTCCCCGCGTGGGGGCTGGAATGAAAAACTGTTTTTT. Residues: CASSPRGGWNEKLFF.

This clonotype was counted many times. CDR3 amino acids: CASSSGTSTDTQYF. For the CDR3, the DNA is TGTGCCAGCAGCTCCGGGACAAGCACAGATACGCAGTATTTT. V and J are TRBV11-2 and TRBJ2-3; tentative D call: TRBD1 (6 bases). V was pared by 4 bases and J by 0 bases, with 8 bases between. The germline gives CDR1 SGHAT, CDR2 FQNNGV. The CDR3 covers 14 residues.

This clonotype was picked up many times. This rearrangement joins TRBV20-1 to TRBJ2-3, with 10 bases that match TRBD2. Looked up from germline, CDR1 is DFQATT and CDR2 is SNEGSKA (reference sequence). This CDR3 has 14 residues. Trimming took 3 bases from V and 7 from J; bases not matched to a gene: 7. The CDR3, as DNA: TGCAGTGCTAGTGGGAGCGGGGGGGCCAATACGCAGTATTTT. It yields the protein CSASGSGGANTQYF.

In its sample, this clonotype was seen many times. The chain carries TRBV20-1 and TRBJ1-6, with D possibly being TRBD1 (6 bases). Germline CDR1 DFQATT, CDR2 SNEGSKA (reference sequence). V lost 5 bases and J lost 8, with 19 bases in between. There are 15 residues in the CDR3. In DNA form, the CDR3 reads TGCAGTGCTCGACCCTGGACAGCTCGGGATTCACCCCTCCACTTT. Amino acids: CSARPWTARDSPLHF.

This clonotype was found many times. The genes are TRBV7-2 and TRBJ1-2; D gene uncertain. Germline V gene data show CDR1 as SGHTA and CDR2 as FQGNSA. Between the trimmed V and J ends, which lost 1 base and 8 bases, there was a span of 11 bases. This CDR3 is 13 amino acids long. CDR3 sequence reads: CASSLEVGTGYTF. The CDR3 DNA sequence: TGTGCCAGCAGCTTAGAGGTCGGTACGGGCTACACCTTC.

About this clonotype itself: A far larger clone is a single base away, which makes a read error likely. The conserved final phenylalanine or tryptophan is absent from the CDR3, which likely points to a read error. CDR3 in amino acids: CASSLVAGRETQYS. The CDR3 region has the DNA TGTGCCAGCAGCTTAGTGGCGGGCCGCGAGACCCAGTACTCC. The V call is TRBV7-9, the J call TRBJ2-5, with a tentative D call TRBD2 (5 bases). This CDR3 contains 14 residues. The germline CDR1 and CDR2 sequences are SEHNR and FQNEAQ (reference sequence). The ends were cut back, 1 base at V and 5 bases at J, with 11 bases in the middle.

This clonotype was seen ten or more times. An end of the junction does not agree with germline; a read error may underlie this. This chain joins TRBV5-3 and TRBJ2-7, with D perhaps matching TRBD2 (7 bases). TRBV5-3 is sorted into the ORF group, with uncertain function. The CDR3 length is 16 residues. The CDR3 spells CASSLGFGGGPYEQYF. As DNA, the CDR3 is TGTGCCAGCAGCTTAGGGTTTGGCGGGGGCCCTTACGAGCAGTACTTC.

This clonotype occurred many times. J is TRBJ2-7 and V is TRBV29-1; no clear D. CDR1 SQVTM and CDR2 ANQGSEA come from the germline V gene. Deletions cut 6 bases from V and 0 bases from J, with 9 bases between. CDR3 size: 12 residues. This chain's CDR3 is CSVSTSSYEQYF. The DNA of the CDR3 is TGCAGCGTCTCGACAAGCTCCTACGAGCAGTACTTC.

In its sample, this clonotype was seen many times. This sequence joins TRBV20-1 and TRBJ2-1; D is unresolved. CDR1 and CDR2 (germline): DFQATT, SNEGSKA (reference sequence). V was pared by 3 bases and J by 2 bases, with 20 bases between. This CDR3 region has 17 residues. Here the CDR3 reads CSASPPGPIIAYNEQFF. Written as DNA, the CDR3 is TGCAGTGCTAGCCCACCCGGACCCATAATTGCCTACAATGAGCAGTTCTTC.

V and J are TRBV7-9 and TRBJ1-5, with 10 positions matching TRBD1. The CDR3 sequence is 17 residues long. V lost 5 bases to trimming and J lost 0 bases; unmatched junction nucleotides: 7. Germline lookup yields CDR1 SEHNR and CDR2 FQNEAQ (reference sequence). The CDR3 protein is CASSAGTGVDSNQPQHF. In nucleotides, the CDR3 is TGTGCCAGCAGCGCCGGGACAGGGGTCGATAGCAATCAGCCCCAGCATTTT. The full variable domain, its missing parts supplied by reference TRBV7-9 and TRBJ1-5, is DTGVSQNPRHKITKRGQNVTFRCDPISEHNRLYWYRQTLGQGPEFLTYFQNEAQLEKSRLLSDRFSAERPKGSFSTLEIQRTEQGDSAMYLCASSAGTGVDSNQPQHFGDGTRLSIL.

The chain couples TRBV11-1 to TRBJ2-2, with D perhaps TRBD1 or TRBD2 (5 bases each). The ends were cut back, 7 bases at V and 4 bases at J, with 19 bases in the middle. CDR1 is SGHAT and CDR2 is FQDESV in the germline V gene (reference sequence). The CDR3 length is 16 residues. CDR3 residues: CASTQGDGAGTGELFF. The DNA of the CDR3 is TGTGCCAGCACCCAGGGAGACGGTGCAGGCACCGGGGAGCTGTTTTTT.